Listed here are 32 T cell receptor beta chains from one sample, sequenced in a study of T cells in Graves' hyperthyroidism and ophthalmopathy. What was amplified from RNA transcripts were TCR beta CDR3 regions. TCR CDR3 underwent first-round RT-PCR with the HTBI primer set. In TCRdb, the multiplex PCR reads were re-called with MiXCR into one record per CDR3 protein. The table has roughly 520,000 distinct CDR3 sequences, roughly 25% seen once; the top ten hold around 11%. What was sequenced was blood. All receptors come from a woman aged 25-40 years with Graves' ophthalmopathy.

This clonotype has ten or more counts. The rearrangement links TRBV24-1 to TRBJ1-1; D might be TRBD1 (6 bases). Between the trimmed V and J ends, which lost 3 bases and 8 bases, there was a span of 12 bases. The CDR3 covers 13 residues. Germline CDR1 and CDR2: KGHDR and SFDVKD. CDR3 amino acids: CATSDPGHREAFF. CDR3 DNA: TGTGCCACCAGTGATCCGGGACACCGAGAAGCTTTCTTT.

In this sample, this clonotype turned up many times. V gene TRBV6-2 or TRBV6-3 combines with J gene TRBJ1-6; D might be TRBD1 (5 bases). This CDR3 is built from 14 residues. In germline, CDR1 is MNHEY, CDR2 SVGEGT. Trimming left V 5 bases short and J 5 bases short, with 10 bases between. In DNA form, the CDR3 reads TGTGCCAGCAGTCGGGACGGAAATAATTCACCCCTCCACTTT. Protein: CASSRDGNNSPLHF.

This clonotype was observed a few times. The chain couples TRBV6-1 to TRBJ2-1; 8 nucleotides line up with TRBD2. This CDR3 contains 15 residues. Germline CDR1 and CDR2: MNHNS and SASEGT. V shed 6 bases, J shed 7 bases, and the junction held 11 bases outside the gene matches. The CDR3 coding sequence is TGTGCCAGCAGCCCCGCCGCAGCGGGGGAGAATGAGCAGTTCTTC. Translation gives CASSPAAAGENEQFF.

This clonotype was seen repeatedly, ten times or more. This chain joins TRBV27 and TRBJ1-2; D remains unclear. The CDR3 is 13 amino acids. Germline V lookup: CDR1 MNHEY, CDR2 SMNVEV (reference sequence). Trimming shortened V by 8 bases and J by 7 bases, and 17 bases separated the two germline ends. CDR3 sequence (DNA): TGTGCCAGCTCTGACGGTGGATTAAGTGGCTACACCTTC. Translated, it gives CASSDGGLSGYTF.

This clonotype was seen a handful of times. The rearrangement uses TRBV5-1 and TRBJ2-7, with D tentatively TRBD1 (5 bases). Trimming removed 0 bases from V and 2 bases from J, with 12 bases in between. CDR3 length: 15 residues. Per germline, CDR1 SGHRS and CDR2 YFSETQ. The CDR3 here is CASSLGQSPPYEQYF. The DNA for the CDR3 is TGCGCCAGCAGCTTGGGACAGTCCCCTCCCTACGAGCAGTACTTC.

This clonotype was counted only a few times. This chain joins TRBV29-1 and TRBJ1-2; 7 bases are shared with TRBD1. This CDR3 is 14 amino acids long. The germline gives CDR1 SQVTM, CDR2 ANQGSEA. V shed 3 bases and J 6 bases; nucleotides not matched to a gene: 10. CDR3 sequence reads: CSVDPEGAADGYTF. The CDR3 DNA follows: TGCAGCGTTGACCCGGAGGGGGCGGCGGATGGCTACACCTTC.

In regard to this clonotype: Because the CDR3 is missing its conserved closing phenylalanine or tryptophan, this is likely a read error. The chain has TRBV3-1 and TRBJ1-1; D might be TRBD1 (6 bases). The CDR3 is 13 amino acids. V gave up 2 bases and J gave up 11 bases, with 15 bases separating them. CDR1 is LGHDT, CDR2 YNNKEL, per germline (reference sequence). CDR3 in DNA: TGTGCCAGCAGCCAAACCGCTCTAGGGGGGGCTTTCTAT. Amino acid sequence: CASSQTALGGAFY.

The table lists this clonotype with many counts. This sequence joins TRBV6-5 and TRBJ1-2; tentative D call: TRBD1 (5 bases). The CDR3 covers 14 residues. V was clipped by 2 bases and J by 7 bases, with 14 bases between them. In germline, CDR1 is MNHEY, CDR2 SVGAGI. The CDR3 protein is CASSYGAGWRGYTF. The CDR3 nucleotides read TGTGCCAGCAGTTACGGTGCAGGGTGGCGTGGCTACACCTTC.

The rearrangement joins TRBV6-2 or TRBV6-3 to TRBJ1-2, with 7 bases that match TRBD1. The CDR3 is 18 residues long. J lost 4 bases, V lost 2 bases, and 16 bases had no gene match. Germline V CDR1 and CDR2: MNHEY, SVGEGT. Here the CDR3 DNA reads TGTGCCAGCAGTTACCCCTCTCTCTTAGACAGGGTTACCTATGGCTACACCTTC. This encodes CASSYPSLLDRVTYGYTF.

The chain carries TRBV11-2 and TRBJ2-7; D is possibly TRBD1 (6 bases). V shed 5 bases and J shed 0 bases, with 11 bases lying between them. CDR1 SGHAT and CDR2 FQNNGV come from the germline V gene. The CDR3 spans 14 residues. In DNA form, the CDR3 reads TGTGCCAGCAGCCACGGACAGCTCTCCTACGAGCAGTACTTC. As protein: CASSHGQLSYEQYF.

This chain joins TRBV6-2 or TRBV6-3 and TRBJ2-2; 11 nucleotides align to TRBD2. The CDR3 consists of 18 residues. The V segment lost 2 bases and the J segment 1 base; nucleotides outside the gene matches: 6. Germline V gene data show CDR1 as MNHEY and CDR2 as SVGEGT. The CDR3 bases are TGTGCCAGCAGTTACGGGACTAGCGGCTTTGAGAACACCGGGGAGCTGTTTTTT. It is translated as CASSYGTSGFENTGELFF.

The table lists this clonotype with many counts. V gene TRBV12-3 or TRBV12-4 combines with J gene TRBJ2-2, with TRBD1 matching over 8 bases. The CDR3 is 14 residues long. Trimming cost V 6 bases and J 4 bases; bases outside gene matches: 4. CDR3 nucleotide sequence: TGTGCCAGCAGAACCGGGACAGGCACCGGGGAGCTGTTTTTT. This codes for CASRTGTGTGELFF.

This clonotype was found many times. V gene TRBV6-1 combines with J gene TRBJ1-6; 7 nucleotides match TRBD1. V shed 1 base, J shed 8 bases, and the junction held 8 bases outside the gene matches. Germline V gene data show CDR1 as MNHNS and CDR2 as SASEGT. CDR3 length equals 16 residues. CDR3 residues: CASSEVLGTVDSPLHF. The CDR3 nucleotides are TGTGCCAGCAGTGAAGTTCTGGGGACAGTCGATTCACCCCTCCACTTT.

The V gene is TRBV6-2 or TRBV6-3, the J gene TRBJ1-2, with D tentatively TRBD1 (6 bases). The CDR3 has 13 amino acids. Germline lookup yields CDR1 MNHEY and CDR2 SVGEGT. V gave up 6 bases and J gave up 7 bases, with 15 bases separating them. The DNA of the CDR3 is TGTGCCAGCAGGGAGGACAGCGCCCTTGGCTACACCTTC. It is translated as CASREDSALGYTF.

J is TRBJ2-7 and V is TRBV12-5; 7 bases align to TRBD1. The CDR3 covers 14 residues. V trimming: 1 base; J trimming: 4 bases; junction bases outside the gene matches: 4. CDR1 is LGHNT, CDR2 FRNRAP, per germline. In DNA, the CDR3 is TGTGCTAGTGGTTTGGAGACAGGGCCGTACGAGCAGTACTTC. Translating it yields CASGLETGPYEQYF.

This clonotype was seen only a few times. The CDR3 is CASSLQSRQSLNYGYTF. The CDR3 DNA is TGTGCCAGCAGTTTGCAATCCAGACAGTCCCTTAACTATGGCTACACCTTC. V usage is TRBV28 and J usage is TRBJ1-2, with TRBD1 as a possible D gene (5 bases). The CDR3 runs 17 residues. Trimming removed 3 bases from V and 1 base from J, with 18 bases in between. CDR1 MDHEN and CDR2 SYDVKM come from the germline V gene.

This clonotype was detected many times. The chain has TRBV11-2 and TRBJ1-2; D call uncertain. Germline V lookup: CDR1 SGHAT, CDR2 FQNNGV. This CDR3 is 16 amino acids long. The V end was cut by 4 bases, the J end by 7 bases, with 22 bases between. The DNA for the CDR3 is TGTGCCAGCAGCTCGAACCCGGGCCTCAATGTCTTTGGCTACACCTTC. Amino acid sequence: CASSSNPGLNVFGYTF.

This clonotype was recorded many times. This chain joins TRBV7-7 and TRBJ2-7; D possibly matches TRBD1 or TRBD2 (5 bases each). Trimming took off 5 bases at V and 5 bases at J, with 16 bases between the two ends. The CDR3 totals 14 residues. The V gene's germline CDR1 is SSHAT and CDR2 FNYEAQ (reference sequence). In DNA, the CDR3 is TGTGCCAGCAGCCGCCGGGACCGTTCGGACGAGCAGTACTTC. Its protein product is CASSRRDRSDEQYF. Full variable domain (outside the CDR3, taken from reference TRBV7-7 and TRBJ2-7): GAGVSQSPRYKVTKRGQDVTLRCDPISSHATLYWYQQALGQGPEFLTYFNYEAQPDKSGLPSDRFSAERPEGSISTLTIQRTEQRDSAMYRCASSRRDRSDEQYFGPGTRLTVT.

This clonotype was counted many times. This chain's CDR3 is CASSHNRPLAYLAKNIQYF. Written as DNA, the CDR3 is TGTGCCAGCAGCCACAACCGGCCTTTGGCGTATTTAGCCAAAAACATTCAGTACTTC. The gene calls are TRBV7-2 and TRBJ2-4; D is uncertain. Germline V gene data show CDR1 as SGHTA and CDR2 as FQGNSA. The V gene lost 5 bases and the J gene lost 0 bases, with 23 bases spanning the gap. The CDR3 consists of 19 residues.

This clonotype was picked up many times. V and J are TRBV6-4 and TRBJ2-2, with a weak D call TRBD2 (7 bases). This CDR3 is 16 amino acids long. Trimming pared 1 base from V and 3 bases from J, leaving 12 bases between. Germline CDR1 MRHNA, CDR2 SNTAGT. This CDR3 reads CASSDWEGVYTGELFF. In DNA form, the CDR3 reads TGTGCCAGCAGTGACTGGGAGGGGGTTTACACCGGGGAGCTGTTTTTT.

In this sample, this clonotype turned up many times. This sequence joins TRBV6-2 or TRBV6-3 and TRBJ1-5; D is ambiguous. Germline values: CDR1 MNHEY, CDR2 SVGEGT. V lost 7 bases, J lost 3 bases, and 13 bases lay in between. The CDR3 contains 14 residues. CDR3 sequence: CASTGGLFNQPQHF. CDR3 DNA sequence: TGTGCCAGCACCGGCGGACTTTTCAATCAGCCCCAGCATTTT.

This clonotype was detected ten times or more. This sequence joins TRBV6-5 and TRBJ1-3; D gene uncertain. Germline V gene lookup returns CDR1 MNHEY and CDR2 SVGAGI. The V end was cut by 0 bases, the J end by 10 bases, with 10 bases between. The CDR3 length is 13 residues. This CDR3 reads CASSYSPIDTIYF. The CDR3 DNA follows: TGTGCCAGCAGTTACTCCCCGATCGATACCATATATTTT.

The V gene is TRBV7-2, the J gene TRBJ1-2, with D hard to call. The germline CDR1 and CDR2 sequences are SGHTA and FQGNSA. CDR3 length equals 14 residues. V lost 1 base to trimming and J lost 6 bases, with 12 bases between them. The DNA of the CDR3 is TGTGCCAGCAGCTTAGACGGACGTACGGATGGCTACACCTTC. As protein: CASSLDGRTDGYTF.

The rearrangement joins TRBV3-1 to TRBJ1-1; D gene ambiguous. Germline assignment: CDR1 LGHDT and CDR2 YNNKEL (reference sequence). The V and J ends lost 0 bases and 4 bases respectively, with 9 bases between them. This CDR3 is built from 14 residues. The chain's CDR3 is CASSQDSPRTEAFF. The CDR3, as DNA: TGTGCCAGCAGCCAAGATTCTCCTCGCACTGAAGCTTTCTTT.

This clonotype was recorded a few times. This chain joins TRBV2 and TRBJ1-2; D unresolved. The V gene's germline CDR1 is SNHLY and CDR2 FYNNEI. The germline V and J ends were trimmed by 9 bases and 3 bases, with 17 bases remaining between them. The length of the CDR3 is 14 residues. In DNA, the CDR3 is TGTGCCAGATATGACCCCTCGGGCCACTATGGCTACACCTTC. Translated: CARYDPSGHYGYTF.

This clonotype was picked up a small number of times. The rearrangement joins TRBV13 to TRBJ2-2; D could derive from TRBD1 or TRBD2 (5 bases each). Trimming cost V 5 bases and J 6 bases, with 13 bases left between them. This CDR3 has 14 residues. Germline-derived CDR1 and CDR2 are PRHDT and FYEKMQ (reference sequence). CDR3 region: CASSNRGPAGELFF. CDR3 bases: TGTGCCAGCAGCAACCGGGGCCCGGCCGGGGAGCTGTTTTTT.

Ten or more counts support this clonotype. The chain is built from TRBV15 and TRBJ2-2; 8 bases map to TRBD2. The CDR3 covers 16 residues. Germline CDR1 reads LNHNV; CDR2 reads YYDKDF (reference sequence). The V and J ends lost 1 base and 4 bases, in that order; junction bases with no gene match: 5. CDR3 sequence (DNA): TGTGCCACCAGCAGAGGGGGTAGCGGGGCCACCGGGGAGCTGTTTTTT. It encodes CATSRGGSGATGELFF.

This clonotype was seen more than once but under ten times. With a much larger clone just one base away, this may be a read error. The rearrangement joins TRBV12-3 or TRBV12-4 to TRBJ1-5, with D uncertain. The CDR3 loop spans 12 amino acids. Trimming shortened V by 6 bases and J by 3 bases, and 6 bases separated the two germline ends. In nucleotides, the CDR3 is TGTGCCAGCAGGGAAAACAATCAGCCCCAGCATTTT. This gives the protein CASRENNQPQHF.

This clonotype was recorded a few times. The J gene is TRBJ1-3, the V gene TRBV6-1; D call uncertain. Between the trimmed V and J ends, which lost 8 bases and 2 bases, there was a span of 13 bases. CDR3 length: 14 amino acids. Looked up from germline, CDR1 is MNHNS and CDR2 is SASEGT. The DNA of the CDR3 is TGTGCCAGCGGCCATCGGGCCGCTGGAAACACCATATATTTT. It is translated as CASGHRAAGNTIYF.

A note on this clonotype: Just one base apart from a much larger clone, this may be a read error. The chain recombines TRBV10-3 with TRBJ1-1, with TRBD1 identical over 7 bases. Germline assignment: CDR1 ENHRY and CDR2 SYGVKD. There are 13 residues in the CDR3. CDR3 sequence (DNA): TGTGCCATCACCTCAGGACAGGCCACTGAAGCTGTCTTT. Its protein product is CAITSGQATEAVF.

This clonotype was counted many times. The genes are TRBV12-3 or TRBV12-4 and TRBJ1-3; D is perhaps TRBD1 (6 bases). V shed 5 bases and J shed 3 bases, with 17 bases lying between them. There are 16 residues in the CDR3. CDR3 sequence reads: CASSLTSGEGGNTIYF. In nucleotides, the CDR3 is TGTGCCAGCAGTCTCACGTCAGGGGAAGGTGGAAACACCATATATTTT.

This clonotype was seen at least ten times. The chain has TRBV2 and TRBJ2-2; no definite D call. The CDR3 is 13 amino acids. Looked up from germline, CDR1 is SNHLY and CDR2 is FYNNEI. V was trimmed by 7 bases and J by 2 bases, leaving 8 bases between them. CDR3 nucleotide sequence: TGTGCCAGCACAAAGCGTAACACCGGGGAGCTGTTTTTT. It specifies CASTKRNTGELFF.